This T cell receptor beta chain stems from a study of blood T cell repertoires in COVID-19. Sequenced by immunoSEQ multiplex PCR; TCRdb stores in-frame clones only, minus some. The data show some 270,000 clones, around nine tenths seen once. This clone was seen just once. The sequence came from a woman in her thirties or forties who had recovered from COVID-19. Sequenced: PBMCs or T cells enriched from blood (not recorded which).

The CDR3 sequence: CASSFAQGNYQPQHF. The CDR3 bases are TGTGCCAGCAGCTTTGCGCAGGGGAATTATCAGCCCCAGCATTTT. V usage is TRBV5-8 and J usage is TRBJ1-5; TRBD1 might be the D (6 bases). V was trimmed by 2 bases and J by 5 bases, leaving 14 bases between them. The CDR3 spans 15 residues. Germline assignment: CDR1 SGHTS and CDR2 YDEGEE.